The clone carrying this T cell receptor beta chain was picked up a small number of times. The V end was cut by 2 bases, the J end by 7 bases, with 6 bases between. This CDR3 has 11 residues. Clones were sequenced by immunoSEQ multiplex PCR, and TCRdb holds only the in-frame ones, with some missing. The table lists 90,000 to 130,000 clones, over 80% of them singletons. This entry is derived from a study of blood T cell repertoires in COVID-19. The clonotype comes from a woman in her 70s with acute or convalescent COVID-19. The specimen sequenced was peripheral blood. The V call is TRBV12-3 or TRBV12-4, the J call TRBJ2-7; D is unclear. In DNA, the CDR3 is TGTGCCAGCAGTTTAATAACTGAGCAGTACTTC. Amino acid sequence: CASSLITEQYF.